This TCR beta chain was retrieved from a study of blood T cell repertoires in COVID-19. Study background: The origin of the acute and convalescent COVID-19 samples was the United States, Italy and Spain.

The CDR3 consists of 13 residues. Germline V gene data show CDR1 as SQVTM and CDR2 as ANQGSEA. V was shortened by 8 bases and J by 3 bases, with 17 bases between the two germline ends. The protocol was immunoSEQ multiplex PCR, while the TCRdb copy is restricted to in-frame clones and leaves out a portion. The data show 150,000 to 200,000 clones, approximately 84% seen once. Seattle patients were enrolled during active infection and followed longitudinally. The TCR sequence derives from a woman at least 80 years old with COVID-19, enrolled during active disease. The gene calls are TRBV29-1 and TRBJ2-7; tentative D call: TRBD2 (5 bases). Specimen: peripheral blood. The CDR3: CSPKMERSYEQYF. CDR3 coding DNA: TGCAGCCCAAAAATGGAGCGGAGCTACGAGCAGTACTTC.